The T cell receptor (beta chain) described here comes from a study of T cells in Graves' hyperthyroidism and ophthalmopathy (dated 2019 in TCRdb). In the study overall: Peripheral blood samples were taken at initial diagnosis, before any treatment was given. To identify TCR V-J signatures that set the groups apart, the researchers used a discovery cohort of 100 patients, made up of under 45 with Graves' ophthalmopathy and 57 with stable Graves' hyperthyroidism. Prospective prediction of ophthalmopathy was tested in an independent validation cohort consisting of 18 to 20 hyperthyroidism patients and 15 or so patients who later progressed to ophthalmopathy. The 80 to 100 discovery patients were randomly divided into training and test sets at a 7:3 ratio. The study also compared thyroid tissue and blood T-cell repertoires from 5 to 7 Graves' hyperthyroidism patients. After sampling, hyperthyroidism patients received methimazole starting at 30 mg daily, and ophthalmopathy patients received high-dose intravenous methylprednisolone. According to the paper, TCR Vbeta CDR3 sequencing was carried out on around 140 peripheral blood samples, which came from more than 40 ophthalmopathy, 75 to 80 hyperthyroidism and some 17 progressor patients. Results and caveats for the whole study, not just this receptor: During validation, the model predicted progression to ophthalmopathy a median of about 6.5 months ahead of onset, with 70.59% sensitivity and about 72% specificity. Most expanded thyroid clonotypes (frequency above 0.001) were also found in blood, which suggests that blood repertoires may mirror thyroid immune responses. Sample size was not statistically predetermined, and blinding of investigators to group allocation was not performed. A model built on a 13 V-J signature distinguished ophthalmopathy from stable hyperthyroidism, reaching 87.88% sensitivity and around 81% specificity in cross-validation and 80%/75% in testing.

This clonotype was counted at least ten times. Which antigen it targets is not known. No qualities accompany the bases; no much larger clone lies one base away. The TCR beta CDR3 regions were amplified from RNA transcripts. The first round of RT-PCR for the TCR CDR3 was performed with the HTBI primer set and the Qiagen OneStep RT-PCR kit. A second multiplex PCR round built the libraries, followed by size selection and purification. Libraries were sequenced paired-end with 100 bp reads on an Illumina HiSeq2000. On the authors' methods: Raw data were processed with SOAPnuke, discarding reads with adapters, uncalled bases, mean Phred below 15, or no exact constant-primer or identifier match. High-quality paired reads were merged using COPE v1.2.5, and each unique nucleotide sequence was defined as a clonotype. Clonotypes were aligned to IMGT TRBV, TRBD and TRBJ reference segments using MiTCR v1.1. The analysis included only V-J combinations with a frequency above 0.0001, which together covered around 99% of the repertoires. The TCS score was defined as the ratio of F50 (clonal expansion) to E x V (chaos), calculated using BLOSUM62-based TCRdist between CDR3 peptides within each V-J. Welch's t-statistics and random forest reduced approximately 520 V-J features to 10 to 15, which were used in a naive Bayes classifier (R e1071). TCRdb reanalyzed the raw reads on its own, using fastp at Q25 for trimming and MiXCR for clone calling, and kept in-frame beta chains. Identical CDR3 protein sequences are pooled into one entry, listed with their most common genes and DNA. The V and J calls and clone size are TCRdb's, not the authors'. The sample table records 370,000 or so distinct CDR3 sequences; 15% to 18% of these occur just once. Around a quarter of the sample is held by the ten biggest clonotypes.

The germline V gene sets CDR1 to SGHRS and CDR2 to YFSETQ. V loses 5 bases of germline sequence and J loses 0 bases, and the interval between the two ends is 23 bases. Spanning cysteine to phenylalanine, the CDR3 consists of 18 amino acids. Of the read, only the CDR3 DNA is kept; its 54 bases are in frame from base 1. Hyperthyroidism patients were newly diagnosed, had a disease duration of under 2 months, and were aged 18 to 65 years. Any patient with an uncontrolled infection, another autoimmune disease, pregnancy or lactation was excluded. Diagnoses were based on clinical symptoms, serum thyroxine and TRAb, thyroid ultrasound and orbital computed tomography. For progressor patients, blood was drawn at the first diagnosis of hyperthyroidism, before any ophthalmopathy symptoms had appeared. PBMCs were separated from 7.5 to 10 ml of fresh peripheral blood using Ficoll-Paque density gradient centrifugation. Progressor patients were defined as those initially diagnosed with Graves' hyperthyroidism in whom ophthalmopathy developed during follow-up. Total RNA was extracted with Trizol reagent, and quality was checked on an Agilent 2100 Bioanalyzer.

The clonotype comes from a woman in her late teens or twenties with Graves' hyperthyroidism that later progressed to Graves' ophthalmopathy. This sequence uses TRBV5-1 and TRBJ1-2; no D gene is confidently identified. The specimen was blood. The CDR3 in this case is CASRSAPRLRLANYGYTF. The DNA sequence reads TGCGCCAGCAGATCGGCACCCAGACTTCGTCTAGCTAACTATGGCTACACCTTC. Where the CDR3 stops, the reference TRBV5-1 and TRBJ1-2 genes take over; the full variable domain is KAGVTQTPRYLIKTRGQQVTLSCSPISGHRSVSWYQQTPGQGLQFLFEYFSETQRNKGNFPGRFSGRQFSNSRSEMNVSTLELGDSALYLCASRSAPRLRLANYGYTFGSGTRLTVV.